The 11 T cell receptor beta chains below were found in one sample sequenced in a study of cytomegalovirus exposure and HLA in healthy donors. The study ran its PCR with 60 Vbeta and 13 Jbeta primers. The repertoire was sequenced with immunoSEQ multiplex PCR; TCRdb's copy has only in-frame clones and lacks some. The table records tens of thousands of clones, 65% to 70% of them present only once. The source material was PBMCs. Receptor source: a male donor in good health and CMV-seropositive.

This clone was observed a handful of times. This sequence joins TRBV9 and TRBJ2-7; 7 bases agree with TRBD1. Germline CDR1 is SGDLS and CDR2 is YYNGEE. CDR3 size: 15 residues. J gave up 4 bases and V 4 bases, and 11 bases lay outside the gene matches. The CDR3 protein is CASSPYPLTGYEQYF. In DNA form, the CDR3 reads TGTGCCAGCAGCCCCTATCCCTTGACAGGGTACGAGCAGTACTTC. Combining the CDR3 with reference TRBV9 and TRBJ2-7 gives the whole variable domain DSGVTQTPKHLITATGQRVTLRCSPRSGDLSVYWYQQSLDQGLQFLIQYYNGEERAKGNILERFSAQQFPDLHSELNLSSLELGDSALYFCASSPYPLTGYEQYFGPGTRLTVT.

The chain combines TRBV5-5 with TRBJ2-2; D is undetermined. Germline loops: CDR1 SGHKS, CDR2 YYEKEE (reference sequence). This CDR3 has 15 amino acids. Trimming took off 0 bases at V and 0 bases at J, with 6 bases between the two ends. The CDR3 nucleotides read TGTGCCAGCAGCTTGGTACAGACGAACACCGGGGAGCTGTTTTTT. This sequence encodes CASSLVQTNTGELFF.

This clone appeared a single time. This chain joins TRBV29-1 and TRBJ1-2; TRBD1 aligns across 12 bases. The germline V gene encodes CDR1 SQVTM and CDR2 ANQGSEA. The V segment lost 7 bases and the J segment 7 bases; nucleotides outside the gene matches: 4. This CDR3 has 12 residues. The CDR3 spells CSGGQGALGYTF. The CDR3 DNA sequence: TGCAGCGGGGGACAGGGGGCGCTTGGCTACACCTTC. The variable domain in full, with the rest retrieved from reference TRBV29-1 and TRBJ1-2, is SAVISQKPSRDICQRGTSLTIQCQVDSQVTMMFWYRQQPGQSLTLIATANQGSEATYESGFVIDKFPISRPNLTFSTLTVSNMSPEDSSIYLCSGGQGALGYTFGSGTRLTVV.

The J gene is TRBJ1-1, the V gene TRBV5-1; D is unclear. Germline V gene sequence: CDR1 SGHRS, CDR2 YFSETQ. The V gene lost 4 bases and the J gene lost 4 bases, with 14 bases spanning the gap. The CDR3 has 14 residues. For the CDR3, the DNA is TGCGCCAGCAGCCATCCTGGGCGAAGCACTGAAGCTTTCTTT. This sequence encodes CASSHPGRSTEAFF.

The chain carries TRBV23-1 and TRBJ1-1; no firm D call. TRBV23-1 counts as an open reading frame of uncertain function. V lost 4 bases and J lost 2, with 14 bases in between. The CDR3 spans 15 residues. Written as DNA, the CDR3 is TGCGCCAGCAGTCCCGGTGAGATTTCCAACACTGAAGCTTTCTTT. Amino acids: CASSPGEISNTEAFF.

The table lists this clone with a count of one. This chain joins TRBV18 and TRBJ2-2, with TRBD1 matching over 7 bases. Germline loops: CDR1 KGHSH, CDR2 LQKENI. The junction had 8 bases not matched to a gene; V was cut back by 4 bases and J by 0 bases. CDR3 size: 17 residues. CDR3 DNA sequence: TGTGCCAGCTCACACGGCGGCAGGGGGACGAACACCGGGGAGCTGTTTTTT. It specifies CASSHGGRGTNTGELFF.

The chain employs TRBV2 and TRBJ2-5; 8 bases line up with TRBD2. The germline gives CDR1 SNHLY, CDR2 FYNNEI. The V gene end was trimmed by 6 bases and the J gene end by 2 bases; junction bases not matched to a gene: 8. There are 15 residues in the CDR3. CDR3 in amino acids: CASSLSGVKQETQYF. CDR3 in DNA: TGTGCCAGCAGCCTTAGCGGGGTGAAACAAGAGACCCAGTACTTC.

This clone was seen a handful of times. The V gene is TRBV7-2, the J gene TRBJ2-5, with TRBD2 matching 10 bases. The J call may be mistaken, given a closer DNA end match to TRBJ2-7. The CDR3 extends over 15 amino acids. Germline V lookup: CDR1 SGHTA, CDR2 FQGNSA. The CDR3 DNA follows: TGTGCCAGCAGCTATTCTAGCGGGAGCTCCTACGAGCAGTACTTC. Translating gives CASSYSSGSSYEQYF.

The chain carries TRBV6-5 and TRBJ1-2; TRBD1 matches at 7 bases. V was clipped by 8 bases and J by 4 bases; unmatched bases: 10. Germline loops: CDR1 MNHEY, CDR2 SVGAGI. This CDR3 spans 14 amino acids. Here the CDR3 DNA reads TGTGCCAGCGTACAGGGGACGGACCCCTATGGCTACACCTTC. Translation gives CASVQGTDPYGYTF.

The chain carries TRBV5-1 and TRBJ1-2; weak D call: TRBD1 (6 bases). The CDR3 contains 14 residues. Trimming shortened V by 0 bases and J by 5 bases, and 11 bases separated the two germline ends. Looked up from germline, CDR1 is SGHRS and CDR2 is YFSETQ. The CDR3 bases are TGCGCCAGCAGCTTGGATAGGACAGATTATGGCTACACCTTC. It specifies CASSLDRTDYGYTF. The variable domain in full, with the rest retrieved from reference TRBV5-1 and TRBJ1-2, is KAGVTQTPRYLIKTRGQQVTLSCSPISGHRSVSWYQQTPGQGLQFLFEYFSETQRNKGNFPGRFSGRQFSNSRSEMNVSTLELGDSALYLCASSLDRTDYGYTFGSGTRLTVV.

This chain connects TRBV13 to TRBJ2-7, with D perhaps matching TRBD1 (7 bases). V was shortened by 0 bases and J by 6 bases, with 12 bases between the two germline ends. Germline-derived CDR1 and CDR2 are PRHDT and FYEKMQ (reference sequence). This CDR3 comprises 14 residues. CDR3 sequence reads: CASSLGPQGGEQYF. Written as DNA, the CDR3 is TGTGCCAGCAGCTTAGGGCCCCAGGGGGGCGAGCAGTACTTC.